This paragraph reports one T cell receptor (beta chain). Its target is unknown. At one of its ends the junction is not consistent with the germline gene, which may arise from a read error. The CDR3 runs 15 residues. The V gene's germline CDR1 is SSHAT and CDR2 FNYEAQ (reference sequence). This sample is part of a study of blood T cells in healthy people across ages. Study findings and constraints: TCR beta diversity per million T cells fell roughly linearly with age. The study lacked donor CMV status, which possibly confounded expanded clonotype changes.

Alongside a J-beta primer mix, a sample-barcoded 5' primer served in a second PCR lasting about 7 to 12 cycles. The template-switch adaptor was a 5' adaptor with 12 random nucleotides. It tagged each cDNA molecule. One entry per CDR3 protein results from TCRdb running MiXCR on the 5' RACE reads. The top ten hold about 8% of the sample, which has about 1.7 million distinct CDR3 sequences, 28% seen once. J is TRBJ2-1 and V is TRBV7-7; the D gene is possibly TRBD2 (6 bases). Sequencing input: blood. The receptor's source is a woman in her 30s in good health. This chain's CDR3 is CASSFGSGGYNEQFF. The CDR3 region has the DNA TGTGCCAGTAGCTTCGGTAGCGGAGGGTACAATGAGCAGTTCTTC.